This T cell receptor (beta chain) appears in the sequencing data of a study of blood T cell repertoires in COVID-19. Study as a whole: T cells, B-cell-depleted T cells, or PBMCs provided the cDNA or gDNA that served as material.

Original processing notes: Amplified reference gene primers provided the basis for estimating nucleated cell counts. TCRdb's table, derived via immunoSEQ multiplex PCR, lists solely in-frame clones and lacks some. The V and J calls and the clone size are those of that table, but D and trimming were determined from the DNA. The table lists 55,000 to 80,000 clones, 82% of them singletons, with more than 15% in the top ten. The sample consisted of peripheral blood. This clonotype was obtained from a man older than 75 with active COVID-19.

CDR3 sequence reads: CAIAGTTVYEQYF. Here the CDR3 DNA reads TGTGCCATTGCCGGGACTACTGTCTACGAGCAGTACTTC. This chain joins TRBV28 and TRBJ2-7, with TRBD2 identical over 7 bases. Germline V gene sequence: CDR1 MDHEN, CDR2 SYDVKM. This CDR3 region has 13 residues. V lost 10 bases to trimming and J lost 3 bases; unmatched junction nucleotides: 9.